Sequencing of this TCR beta chain was carried out in a study of molecular identifiers for immune sequencing clone quantification. This clonotype has a count of ten or more. Germline-derived CDR1 and CDR2 are SEHNR and FQNEAQ (reference sequence). The CDR3 has 17 amino acids. V lost 4 bases, J lost 4 bases, and 10 bases stayed unmatched. TCRdb re-derived calls from the PCR reads in MiXCR, one entry per CDR3 protein. The data show some 650,000 distinct CDR3 sequences, approximately 20% seen once. In the sort, naive CD8 T cells were defined as CD8+CD4-CCR7+CD45RA+. This receptor was obtained from a human donor in good health. Some libraries in this study had Jurkat cell RNA spiked in. This chain uses TRBV7-9 with TRBJ1-1, with 12 bases aligning to TRBD1. Sequences were obtained from naive CD8+ T cells from blood, with Jurkat cell RNA spiked in. Subset meaning: FACS-sorted CD8+CD4-CCR7+CD45RA+ naive T cells. The DNA of the CDR3 is TGTGCCAGCAGCTACGGGACAGGGGGCCTGGCAACCACTGAAGCTTTCTTT. Amino acid sequence: CASSYGTGGLATTEAFF.